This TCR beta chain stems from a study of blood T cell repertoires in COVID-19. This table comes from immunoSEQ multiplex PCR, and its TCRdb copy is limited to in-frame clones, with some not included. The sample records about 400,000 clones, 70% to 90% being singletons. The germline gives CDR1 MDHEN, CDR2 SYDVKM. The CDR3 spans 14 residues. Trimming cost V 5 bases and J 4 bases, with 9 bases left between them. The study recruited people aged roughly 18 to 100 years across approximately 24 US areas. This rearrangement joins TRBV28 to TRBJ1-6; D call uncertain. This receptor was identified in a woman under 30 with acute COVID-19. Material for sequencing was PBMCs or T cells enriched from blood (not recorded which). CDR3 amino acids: CASSLQVYNSPLHF. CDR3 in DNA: TGTGCCAGCAGTCTCCAGGTGTATAATTCACCCCTCCACTTT.